This T cell receptor beta chain emerged from a study of blood T cell repertoires in COVID-19. Repertoires were generated with immunoSEQ multiplex PCR, while TCRdb's copy carries only in-frame clones and drops some. The profile shows 200,000 to 300,000 clones, about four fifths of them singletons. This CDR3 spans 14 amino acids. The germline CDR1 and CDR2 sequences are SGHNT and YYREEE (reference sequence). The V end was cut by 1 base, the J end by 5 bases, with 12 bases between. This clone has more than one count but fewer than ten. The specimen was peripheral blood. The TCR originated in a woman older than 75 with acute or convalescent COVID-19. The rearrangement joins TRBV5-4 to TRBJ1-1; D is possibly TRBD1 (5 bases). CDR3 region: CASSLLGGKTEAFF. The CDR3 region has the DNA TGTGCCAGCAGCTTGTTGGGGGGGAAGACTGAAGCTTTCTTT.